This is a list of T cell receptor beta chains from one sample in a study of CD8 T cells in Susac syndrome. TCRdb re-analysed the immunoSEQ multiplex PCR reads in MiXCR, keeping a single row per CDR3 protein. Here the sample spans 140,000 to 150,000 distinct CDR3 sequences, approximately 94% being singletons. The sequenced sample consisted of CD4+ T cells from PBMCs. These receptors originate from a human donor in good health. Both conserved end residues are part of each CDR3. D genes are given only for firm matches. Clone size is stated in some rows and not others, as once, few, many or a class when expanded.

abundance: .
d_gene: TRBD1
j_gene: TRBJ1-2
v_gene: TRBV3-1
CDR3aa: CASSLRTGTGNYGYTF
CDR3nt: TGTGCCAGCAGCCTCCGCACCGGGACAGGGAACTATGGCTACACCTTC

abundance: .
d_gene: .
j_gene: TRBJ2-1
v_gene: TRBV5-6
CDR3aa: CASSLEGGSDEQFF
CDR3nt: TGTGCCAGCAGCTTGGAGGGGGGCTCGGATGAGCAGTTCTTC

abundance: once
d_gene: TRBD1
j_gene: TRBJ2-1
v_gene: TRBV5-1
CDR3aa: CASSLFPTGGGWDNEQFF
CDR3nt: TGCGCCAGCAGCTTGTTCCCGACAGGGGGGGGCTGGGACAATGAGCAGTTCTTC

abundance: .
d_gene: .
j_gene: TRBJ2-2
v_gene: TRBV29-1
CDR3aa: CSVGGAPNTGELFF
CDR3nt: TGCAGCGTCGGCGGGGCTCCGAACACCGGGGAGCTGTTTTTT

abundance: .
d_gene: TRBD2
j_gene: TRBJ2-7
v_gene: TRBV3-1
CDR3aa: CASSQVRASGSYEQYF
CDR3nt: TGTGCCAGCAGCCAAGTTCGGGCTAGCGGGAGTTACGAGCAGTACTTC

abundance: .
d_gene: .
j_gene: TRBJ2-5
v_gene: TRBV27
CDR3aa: CASRLRDDQETQYF
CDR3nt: TGTGCCAGCAGACTACGGGACGACCAAGAGACCCAGTACTTC

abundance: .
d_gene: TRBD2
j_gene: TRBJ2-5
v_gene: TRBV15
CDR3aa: CATSSGLAGNKETQYF
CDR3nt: TGTGCCACCAGCTCGGGACTAGCGGGAAATAAGGAGACCCAGTACTTC

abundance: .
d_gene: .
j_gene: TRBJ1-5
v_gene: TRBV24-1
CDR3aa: CATSKANQPQHF
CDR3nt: TGTGCCACCAGTAAGGCGAATCAGCCCCAGCATTTT

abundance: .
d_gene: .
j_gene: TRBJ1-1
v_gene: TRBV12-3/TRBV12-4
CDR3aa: CASSLGDLLPEAFF
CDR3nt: TGTGCCAGCAGTTTGGGGGACCTCCTCCCTGAAGCTTTCTTT

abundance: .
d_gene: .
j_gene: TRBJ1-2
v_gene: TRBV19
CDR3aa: CASSIDPARQPVGTF
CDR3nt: TGTGCCAGTAGTATAGATCCCGCTAGACAGCCGGTTGGGACCTTC

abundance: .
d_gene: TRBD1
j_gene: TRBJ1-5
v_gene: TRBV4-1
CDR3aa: CASSQNGTDHRNQPQHF
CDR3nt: TGCGCCAGCAGCCAAAACGGGACAGACCATAGAAATCAGCCCCAGCATTTT

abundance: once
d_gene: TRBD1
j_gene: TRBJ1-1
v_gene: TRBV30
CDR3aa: CAWSPPRTGRRTEAFF
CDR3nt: TGTGCCTGGAGCCCCCCTAGGACAGGGCGACGCACTGAAGCTTTCTTT

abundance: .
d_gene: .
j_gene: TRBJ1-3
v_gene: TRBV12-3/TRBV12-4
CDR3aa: CASSLLSSGNTIYF
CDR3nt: TGTGCCAGCAGTTTACTAAGCTCTGGAAACACCATATATTTT

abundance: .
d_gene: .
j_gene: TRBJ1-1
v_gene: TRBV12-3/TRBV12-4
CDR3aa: CASSRRNTEAFF
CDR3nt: TGTGCCAGCAGCCGAAGGAACACTGAAGCTTTCTTT

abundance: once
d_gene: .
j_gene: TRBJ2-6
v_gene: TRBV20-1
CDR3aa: CSARDRPGANVLTF
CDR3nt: TGCAGTGCTAGAGACCGGCCTGGGGCCAACGTCCTGACTTTC

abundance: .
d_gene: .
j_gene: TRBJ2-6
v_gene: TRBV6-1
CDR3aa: CASSAGASLTGANVLTF
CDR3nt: TGTGCCAGCAGTGCTGGAGCCTCACTCACTGGGGCCAACGTCCTGACTTTC

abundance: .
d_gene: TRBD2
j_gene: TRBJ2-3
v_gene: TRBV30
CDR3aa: CAWSRSSGLSTDTQYF
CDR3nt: TGTGCCTGGAGTCGATCTAGCGGACTTAGCACAGATACGCAGTATTTT

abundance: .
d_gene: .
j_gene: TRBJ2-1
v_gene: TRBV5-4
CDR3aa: CASSLRQNNEQFF
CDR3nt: TGTGCCAGCAGCCTGAGACAGAACAATGAGCAGTTCTTC

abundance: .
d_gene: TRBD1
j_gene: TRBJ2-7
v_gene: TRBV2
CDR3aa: CASSWDRDAYEQYF
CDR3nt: TGTGCCAGCAGTTGGGACAGGGACGCCTACGAGCAGTACTTC

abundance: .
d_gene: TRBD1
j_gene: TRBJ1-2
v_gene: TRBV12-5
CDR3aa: CASGLEGADGYTF
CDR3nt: TGTGCTAGTGGTTTGGAGGGGGCAGATGGCTACACCTTC

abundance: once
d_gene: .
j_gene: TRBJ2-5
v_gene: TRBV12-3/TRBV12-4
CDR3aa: CASSFRRGETQYF
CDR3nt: TGTGCCAGCAGTTTTCGGCGGGGAGAGACCCAGTACTTC

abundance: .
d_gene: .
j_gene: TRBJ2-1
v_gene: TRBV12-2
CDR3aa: CASRLAFSGRFYNEQFF
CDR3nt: TGTGCAAGTCGCTTAGCGTTTAGCGGACGCTTCTACAATGAGCAGTTCTTC

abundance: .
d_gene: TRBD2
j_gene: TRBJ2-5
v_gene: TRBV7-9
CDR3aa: CASSPGLAGFGLETQYF
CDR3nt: TGTGCCAGCAGCCCGGGACTAGCGGGATTCGGATTGGAGACCCAGTACTTC

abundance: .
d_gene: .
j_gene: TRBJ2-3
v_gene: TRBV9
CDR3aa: CASSSGLSSDTQYF
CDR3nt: TGTGCCAGCAGCTCCGGACTTTCCTCAGATACGCAGTATTTT

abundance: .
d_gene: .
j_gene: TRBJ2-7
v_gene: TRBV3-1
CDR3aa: CASSPDGGTGTGSYEQYF
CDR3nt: TGTGCCAGCAGCCCCGACGGGGGAACAGGGACGGGCTCCTACGAGCAGTACTTC

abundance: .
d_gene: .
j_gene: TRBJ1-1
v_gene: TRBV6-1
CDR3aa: CASSEGIVAKNTEAFF
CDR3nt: TGTGCCAGCAGTGAAGGGATTGTGGCTAAGAACACTGAAGCTTTCTTT

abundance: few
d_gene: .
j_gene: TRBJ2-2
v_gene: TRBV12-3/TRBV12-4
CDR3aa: CASSLGQGNTGELFF
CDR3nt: TGTGCCAGCAGTTTAGGGCAGGGAAACACCGGGGAGCTGTTTTTT

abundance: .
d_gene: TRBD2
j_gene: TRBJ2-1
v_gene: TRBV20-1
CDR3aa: CSARVTSGPYNEQFF
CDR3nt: TGCAGTGCTAGAGTGACTAGCGGTCCCTACAATGAGCAGTTCTTC

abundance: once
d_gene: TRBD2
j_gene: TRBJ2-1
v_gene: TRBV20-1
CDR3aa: CSARGGNRGRDNEQFF
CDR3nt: TGCAGTGCTAGGGGGGGGAATCGAGGTCGGGACAATGAGCAGTTCTTC

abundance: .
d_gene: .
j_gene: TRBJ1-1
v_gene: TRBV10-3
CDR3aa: CAITASLMNTEAFF
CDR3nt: TGTGCCATCACTGCATCCCTGATGAACACTGAAGCTTTCTTT

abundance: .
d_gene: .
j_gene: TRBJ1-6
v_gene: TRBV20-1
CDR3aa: CSAGQGRSPLHF
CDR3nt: TGCAGTGCCGGCCAGGGGCGATCACCCCTCCACTTT

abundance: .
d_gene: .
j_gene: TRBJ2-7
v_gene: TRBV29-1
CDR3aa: CSALGDSYEQYF
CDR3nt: TGCAGCGCCTTAGGGGACTCCTACGAGCAGTACTTC

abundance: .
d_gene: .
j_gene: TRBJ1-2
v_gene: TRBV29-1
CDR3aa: CSVAFVGANYGYTF
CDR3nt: TGCAGCGTCGCCTTTGTGGGGGCTAACTATGGCTACACCTTC

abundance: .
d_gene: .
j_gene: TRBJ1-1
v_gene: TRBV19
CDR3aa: CASIGPGTRTEAFF
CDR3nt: TGTGCCAGTATTGGACCCGGGACCCGTACTGAAGCTTTCTTT

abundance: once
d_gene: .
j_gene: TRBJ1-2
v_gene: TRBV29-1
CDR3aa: CSVRGKNYGYTF
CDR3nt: TGCAGCGTTCGGGGGAAGAACTATGGCTACACCTTC

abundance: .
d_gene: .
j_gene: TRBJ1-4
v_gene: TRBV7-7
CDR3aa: CASSAAEDEKLFF
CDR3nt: TGTGCTAGCAGCGCCGCGGAGGATGAAAAACTGTTTTTT

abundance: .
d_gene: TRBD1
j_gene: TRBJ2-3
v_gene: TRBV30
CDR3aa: CAWSSGTGFSDTQYF
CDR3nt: TGTGCCTGGAGTTCCGGGACAGGGTTTTCGGATACGCAGTATTTT

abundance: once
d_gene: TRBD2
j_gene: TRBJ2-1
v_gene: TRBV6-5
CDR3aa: CATTRLAGAEQFF
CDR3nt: TGTGCCACCACGAGGCTAGCGGGAGCTGAGCAGTTCTTC

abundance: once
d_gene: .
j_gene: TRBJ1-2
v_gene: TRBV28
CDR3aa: CASTDWGAPVVLAPASPGYTF
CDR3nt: TGTGCCAGCACCGATTGGGGGGCGCCGGTGGTCTTAGCCCCCGCTTCCCCTGGCTACACCTTC

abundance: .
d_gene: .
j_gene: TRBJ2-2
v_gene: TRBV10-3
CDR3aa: CAISWSGELFF
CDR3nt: TGTGCCATCTCGTGGAGCGGGGAGCTGTTTTTT

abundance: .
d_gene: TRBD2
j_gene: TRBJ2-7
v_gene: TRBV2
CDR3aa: CASNRRERVYEQYF
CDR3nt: TGTGCCAGCAATAGGCGGGAGCGTGTCTACGAGCAGTACTTC

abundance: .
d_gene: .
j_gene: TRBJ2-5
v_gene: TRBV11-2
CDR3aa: CASSLVDGVRETQYF
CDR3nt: TGTGCCAGCAGCTTAGTCGACGGGGTCCGGGAGACCCAGTACTTC

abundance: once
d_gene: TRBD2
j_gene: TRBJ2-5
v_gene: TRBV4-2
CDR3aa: CASSPTPGQRGKETQYF
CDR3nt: TGTGCCAGCAGCCCTACCCCAGGGCAGCGGGGAAAAGAGACCCAGTACTTC

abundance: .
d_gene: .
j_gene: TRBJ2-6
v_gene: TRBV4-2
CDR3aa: CASSPSRGSGANVLTF
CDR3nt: TGTGCCAGCAGCCCTTCCAGGGGCTCTGGGGCCAACGTCCTGACTTTC

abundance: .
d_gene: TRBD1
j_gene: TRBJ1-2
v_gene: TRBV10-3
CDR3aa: CAISGGDRPFLTF
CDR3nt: TGTGCCATCAGTGGGGGGGACAGGCCATTTTTGACCTTC

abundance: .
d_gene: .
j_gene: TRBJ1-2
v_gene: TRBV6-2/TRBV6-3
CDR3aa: CASSYFGYGYTF
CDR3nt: TGTGCCAGCAGTTACTTCGGGTATGGCTACACCTTC

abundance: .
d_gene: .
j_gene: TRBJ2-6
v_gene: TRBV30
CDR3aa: CAWSSGANVLTF
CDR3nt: TGTGCCTGGAGTAGTGGGGCCAACGTCCTGACTTTC

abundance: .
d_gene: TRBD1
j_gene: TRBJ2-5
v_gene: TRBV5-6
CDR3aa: CASTFWDRQETQYF
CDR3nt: TGTGCCAGCACCTTCTGGGACAGACAAGAGACCCAGTACTTC

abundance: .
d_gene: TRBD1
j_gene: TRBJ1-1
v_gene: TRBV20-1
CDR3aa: CSALRGTEAFF
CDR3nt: TGCAGTGCTCTCAGGGGGACTGAAGCTTTCTTT

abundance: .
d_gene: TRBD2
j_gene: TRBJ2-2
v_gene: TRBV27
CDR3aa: CASKRGGGRVSGELFF
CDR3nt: TGTGCCAGCAAAAGGGGCGGCGGGAGGGTCTCCGGGGAGCTGTTTTTT

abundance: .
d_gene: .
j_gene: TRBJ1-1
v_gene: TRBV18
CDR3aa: CASSSGRMNTEAFF
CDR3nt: TGTGCCAGCTCATCGGGCCGTATGAACACTGAAGCTTTCTTT

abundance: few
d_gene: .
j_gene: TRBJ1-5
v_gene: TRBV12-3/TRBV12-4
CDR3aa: CASSLDRVQPQHF
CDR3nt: TGTGCCAGCAGTTTAGACAGGGTTCAGCCCCAGCATTTT

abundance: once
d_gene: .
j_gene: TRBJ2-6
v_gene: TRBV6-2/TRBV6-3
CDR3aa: CASSYAQGQSSGANVLTF
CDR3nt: TGTGCCAGCAGTTACGCTCAGGGCCAGAGCTCTGGGGCCAACGTCCTGACTTTC

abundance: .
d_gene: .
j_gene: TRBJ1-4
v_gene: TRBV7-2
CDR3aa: CASSPLRGANEKLFF
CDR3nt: TGTGCCAGCAGCCCCCTCAGGGGCGCTAATGAAAAACTGTTTTTT

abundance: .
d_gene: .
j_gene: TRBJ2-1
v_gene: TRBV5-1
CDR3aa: CASSFLQGNEQFF
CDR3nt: TGCGCCAGCAGCTTCCTACAGGGAAATGAGCAGTTCTTC